The TCR beta chain under discussion was sequenced for a study of control samples from healthy donors and cancer patients. Generated by immunoSEQ multiplex PCR, the TCRdb table keeps only in-frame clones and is missing some. The sample records 200,000 or so clones, around 94% being singletons. Germline values: CDR1 SGHAT, CDR2 FQNNGV. CDR3 size: 14 residues. V gave up 5 bases and J gave up 0 bases, with 5 bases separating them. The rearrangement uses TRBV11-2 and TRBJ2-6; the D is unclear. The receptor was derived from a man aged 45-60 years in good health. Sequenced: blood. DNA of the CDR3: TGTGCCAGCAGCCAAGGCTCTGGGGCCAACGTCCTGACTTTC. Its protein is CASSQGSGANVLTF.